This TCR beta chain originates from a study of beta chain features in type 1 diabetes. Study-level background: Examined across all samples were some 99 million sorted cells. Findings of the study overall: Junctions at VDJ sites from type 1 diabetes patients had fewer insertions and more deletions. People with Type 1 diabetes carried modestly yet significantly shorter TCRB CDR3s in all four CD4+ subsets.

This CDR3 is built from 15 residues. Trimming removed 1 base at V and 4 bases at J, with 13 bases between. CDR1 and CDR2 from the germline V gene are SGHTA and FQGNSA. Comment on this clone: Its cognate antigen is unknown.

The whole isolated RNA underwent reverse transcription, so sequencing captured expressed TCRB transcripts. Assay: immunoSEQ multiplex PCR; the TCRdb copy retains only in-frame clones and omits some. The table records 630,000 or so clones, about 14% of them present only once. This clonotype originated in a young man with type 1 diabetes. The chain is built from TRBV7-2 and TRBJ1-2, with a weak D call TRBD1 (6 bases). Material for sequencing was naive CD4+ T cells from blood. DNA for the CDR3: TGTGCCAGCAGCTTAGTGCATAGGGGGGCCTATGGCTACACCTTC. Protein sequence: CASSLVHRGAYGYTF. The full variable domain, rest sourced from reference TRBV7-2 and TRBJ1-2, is GAGVSQSPSNKVTEKGKDVELRCDPISGHTALYWYRQSLGQGLEFLIYFQGNSAPDKSGLPSDRFSAERTGGSVSTLTIQRTQQEDSAVYLCASSLVHRGAYGYTFGSGTRLTVV.